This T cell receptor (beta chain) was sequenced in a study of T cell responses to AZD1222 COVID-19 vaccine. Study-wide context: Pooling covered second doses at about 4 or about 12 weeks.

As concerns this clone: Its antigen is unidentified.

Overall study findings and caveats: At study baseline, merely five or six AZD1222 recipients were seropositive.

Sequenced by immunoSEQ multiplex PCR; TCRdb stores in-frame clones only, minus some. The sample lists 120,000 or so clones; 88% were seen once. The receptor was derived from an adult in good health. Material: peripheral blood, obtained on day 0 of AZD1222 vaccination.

The DNA for the CDR3 is TGTGCCAGCAGCCTCACCATCAGCACGAATGAAAAACTGTTTTTT. This encodes CASSLTISTNEKLFF. The chain employs TRBV7-9 and TRBJ1-4; D call uncertain. V gave up 5 bases and J gave up 5 bases, with 15 bases separating them. The germline V gene encodes CDR1 SEHNR and CDR2 FQNEAQ (reference sequence). The CDR3 has 15 amino acids.